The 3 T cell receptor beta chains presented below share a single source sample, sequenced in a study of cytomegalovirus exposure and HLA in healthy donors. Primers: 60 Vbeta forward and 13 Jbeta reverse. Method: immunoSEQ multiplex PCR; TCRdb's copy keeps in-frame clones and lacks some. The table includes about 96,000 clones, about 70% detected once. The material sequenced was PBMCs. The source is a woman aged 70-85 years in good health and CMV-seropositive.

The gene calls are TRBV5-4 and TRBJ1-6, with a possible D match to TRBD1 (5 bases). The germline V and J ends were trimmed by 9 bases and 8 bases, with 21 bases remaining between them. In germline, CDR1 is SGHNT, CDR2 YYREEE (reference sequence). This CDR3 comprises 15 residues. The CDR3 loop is CATQREAPGDSPLHF. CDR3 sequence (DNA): TGTGCCACCCAACGGGAGGCCCCGGGGGATTCACCCCTCCACTTT.

DNA of the CDR3: TGCGCCAGCAGCACCGGGACTAGCGGCTACGAGCAGTACTTC. Its protein is CASSTGTSGYEQYF. The chain employs TRBV5-1 and TRBJ2-7; 11 nucleotides match TRBD2. Germline V gene sequence: CDR1 SGHRS, CDR2 YFSETQ. V trimming: 4 bases; J trimming: 3 bases; junction bases outside the gene matches: 3. CDR3 size: 14 residues.

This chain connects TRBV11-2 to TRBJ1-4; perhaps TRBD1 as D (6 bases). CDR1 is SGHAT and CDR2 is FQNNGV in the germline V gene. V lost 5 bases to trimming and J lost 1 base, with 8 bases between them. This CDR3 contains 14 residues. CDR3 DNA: TGTGCCAGCAGCCCAGGGGTAACTAATGAAAAACTGTTTTTT. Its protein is CASSPGVTNEKLFF.